The clone carrying this T cell receptor beta chain was found a few times. Measured with immunoSEQ multiplex PCR; TCRdb has only the in-frame clones, and not every one. Of some 300,000 clones listed, around 90% are singletons. The sample belongs to a study of blood T cell repertoires in COVID-19. Study as a whole: In Cohort 3, a recovered donor had either two negative PCRs, clearance, or symptom resolution.

The participants were between about 18 and 89 years old and came from 24 US areas. Germline CDR1 DFQATT, CDR2 SNEGSKA (reference sequence). Trimming pared 3 bases from V and 4 bases from J, leaving 10 bases between. The CDR3 is 12 residues long. The V gene is TRBV20-1, the J gene TRBJ2-7; D is unclear. Sequenced material: PBMCs or T cells enriched from blood (not recorded which). The sequence came from a woman aged 55-70 years in a cohort exposed to, infected with or recovered from COVID-19 (not recorded which). The CDR3 DNA sequence: TGCAGTGCTAGTGCAGGAAGGTACGAGCAGTACTTC. As protein: CSASAGRYEQYF.